A single sample gave rise to the 10 T cell receptor beta chains below, sequenced in a study of blood T cells in healthy people across ages. With a J-beta primer mix and a sample-barcoded 5' primer, a second PCR ran about 7 to 12 cycles. TCRdb reprocessed the 5' RACE reads with MiXCR, giving one entry per CDR3 protein. The sample has approximately 800,000 distinct CDR3 sequences, 35% to 50% seen once; the top ten hold around a sixth. The sample taken for sequencing was blood. The receptors originated from an elderly man in good health.

This chain uses TRBV12-3 or TRBV12-4 with TRBJ1-2; tentatively, D is TRBD1 (5 bases). The CDR3 covers 13 residues. Between the trimmed V and J ends, which lost 9 bases and 2 bases, there was a span of 13 bases. CDR3 nucleotide sequence: TGTGCCAGTACGAGGGGTGGGAACTATGGCTACACCTTC. This gives the protein CASTRGGNYGYTF.

This clonotype was seen ten or more times. The CDR3 spells CASSRGLADYNEQFF. The CDR3 DNA reads as TGCGCCAGCAGCCGCGGACTAGCGGATTACAATGAGCAGTTCTTC. The V and J genes are TRBV5-1 and TRBJ2-1; 10 nucleotides align to TRBD2. The CDR3 is 15 residues long. The V gene's germline CDR1 is SGHRS and CDR2 YFSETQ. The V gene end was trimmed by 4 bases and the J gene end by 4 bases; junction bases not matched to a gene: 5.

The CDR3 nucleotides read TGCAGTGCTGAGATAACCCATGAGCAGTTCTTC. The encoded protein is CSAEITHEQFF. V usage is TRBV20-1 and J usage is TRBJ2-1; no clear D gene. The CDR3 is 11 residues long. Trimming left V 5 bases short and J 8 bases short, with 10 bases between. The V gene's germline CDR1 is DFQATT and CDR2 SNEGSKA (reference sequence).

This clonotype has a handful of counts. This rearrangement joins TRBV29-1 to TRBJ2-7; 8 bases map to TRBD2. This CDR3 has 14 residues. CDR1 SQVTM and CDR2 ANQGSEA come from the germline V gene. Trimming took 4 bases from V and 2 from J; bases not matched to a gene: 7. The CDR3 sequence: CSVAGRANPYEQYF. The CDR3 DNA is TGCAGCGTTGCCGGGAGGGCCAACCCCTACGAGCAGTACTTC.

The gene calls are TRBV29-1 and TRBJ2-5; 11 bases are a match to TRBD2. In germline, CDR1 is SQVTM, CDR2 ANQGSEA. The CDR3 is 14 amino acids. The trim removed 6 bases at V and 4 bases at J, leaving 7 bases unmatched. CDR3 residues: CSVGTSGGRETQYF. For the CDR3, the DNA is TGCAGCGTGGGGACTAGCGGAGGCCGAGAGACCCAGTACTTC.

This clonotype occurred many times. The V and J genes are TRBV14 and TRBJ1-2; D remains unclear. V lost 0 bases to trimming and J lost 5 bases, with 13 bases between them. Germline V gives CDR1 SGHDN, CDR2 FVKESK. The CDR3 sequence is 15 residues long. Here the CDR3 DNA reads TGTGCCAGCAGCCAAGATCTGCAAGGGCGGTATGGCTACACCTTC. It encodes CASSQDLQGRYGYTF.

V and J are TRBV11-1 and TRBJ1-1, with D perhaps TRBD1 (6 bases). The CDR3 covers 14 residues. The V end lost 1 base, the J end lost 3 bases, and 9 bases lay between the germline ends. The germline V gene encodes CDR1 SGHAT and CDR2 FQDESV (reference sequence). CDR3 amino acids: CASSLVPGDTEAFF. The CDR3 region has the DNA TGTGCCAGCAGCTTAGTCCCAGGGGACACTGAAGCTTTCTTT.

V and J are TRBV12-3 or TRBV12-4 and TRBJ2-3; D tentatively reads TRBD1 or TRBD2 (5 bases each). The V end was cut by 5 bases, the J end by 2 bases, with 14 bases between. CDR3 length: 15 residues. CDR3 coding DNA: TGTGCCAGCAGTCCATCCGGGACCCACACAGATACGCAGTATTTT. Translation gives CASSPSGTHTDTQYF.

The V and J genes are TRBV4-2 and TRBJ2-5; a possible D gene is TRBD2 (8 bases). The DNA end favors TRBJ2-7, so the J call may be wrong. Germline CDR1 LGHNA, CDR2 YNFKEQ. CDR3 length: 17 amino acids. The CDR3 nucleotides are TGTGCCAGCAGCCCCCAAGGGGGCGGGGGGCAATTCTTCGAGCAGTACTTC. As protein: CASSPQGGGGQFFEQYF.

To note about this clonotype: At one boundary the junction diverges from the germline segment, which might be a read error. This chain joins TRBV7-2 and TRBJ2-5, with D perhaps TRBD1 (6 bases). Germline CDR1 SGHTA, CDR2 FQGNSA. This CDR3 is 15 amino acids long. The CDR3 protein is CASSFRGRGQGTQYF. DNA of the CDR3: TGTGCCAGCAGCTTCCGAGGCAGGGGCCAAGGGACCCAGTACTTC.